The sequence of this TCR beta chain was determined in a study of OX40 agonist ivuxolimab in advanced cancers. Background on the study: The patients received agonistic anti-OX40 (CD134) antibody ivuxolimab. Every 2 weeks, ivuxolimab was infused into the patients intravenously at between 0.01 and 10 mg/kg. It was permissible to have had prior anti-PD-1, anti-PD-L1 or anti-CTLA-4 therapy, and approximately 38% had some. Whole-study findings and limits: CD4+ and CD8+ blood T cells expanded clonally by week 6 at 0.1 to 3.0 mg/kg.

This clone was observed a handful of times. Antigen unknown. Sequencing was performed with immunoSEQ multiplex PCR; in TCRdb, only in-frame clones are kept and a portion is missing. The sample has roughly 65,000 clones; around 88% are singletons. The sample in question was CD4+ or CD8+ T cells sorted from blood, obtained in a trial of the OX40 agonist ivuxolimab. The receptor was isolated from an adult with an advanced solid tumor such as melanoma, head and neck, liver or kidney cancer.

The CDR3 loop is CASSQWAGPYEQYF. In nucleotides, the CDR3 is TGCGCCAGCAGTCAATGGGCAGGCCCCTACGAGCAGTACTTC. V usage is TRBV23-1 and J usage is TRBJ2-7, with D unresolved. TRBV23-1 is placed among ORFs of uncertain function. The CDR3 is 14 amino acids. Trimming cost V 1 base and J 2 bases, with 9 bases left between them.